Below are 19 T cell receptor beta chains sequenced from a single sample in a study of control samples from healthy donors and cancer patients. Some clones are missing from TCRdb's copy, which holds only in-frame ones; the method was immunoSEQ multiplex PCR. The data contain under 100,000 clones, about 85% of them singletons. Sequences were obtained from blood. These receptors were obtained from a woman in her 70s in good health.

V usage is TRBV5-1 and J usage is TRBJ2-3; D tentatively reads TRBD1 or TRBD2 (6 bases each). The CDR3 spans 15 residues. V lost 0 bases and J 2 bases, leaving 10 bases between the germline ends. From germline, CDR1 is SGHRS and CDR2 YFSETQ. This CDR3 is CASSLEPGATDTQYF. The CDR3 DNA is TGCGCCAGCAGCTTGGAACCGGGGGCCACAGATACGCAGTATTTT.

The V and J genes are TRBV3-1 (or the pseudogene TRBV3-2) and TRBJ1-4; D remains unclear. The CDR3 sequence is 14 residues long. Between the trimmed V and J ends, which lost 6 bases and 3 bases, there was a span of 11 bases. The germline V gene has CDR1 LGHDT and CDR2 YNNKEL (reference sequence). CDR3 sequence (DNA): TGTGCCAGCAGGCGAGATGGGGCTAATGAAAAACTGTTTTTT. Protein: CASRRDGANEKLFF.

This sequence joins TRBV7-2 and TRBJ2-3; TRBD1 matches at 11 bases. CDR1 and CDR2 (germline): SGHTA, FQGNSA. The CDR3 sequence is 16 residues long. Trimming at V came to 4 bases and at J to 1 base, leaving 4 bases not matched to a gene. This CDR3 reads CASSSGQGAGTDTQYF. The DNA of the CDR3 is TGTGCCAGCAGCTCTGGACAGGGGGCTGGCACAGATACGCAGTATTTT. Full variable domain (rest looked up from reference TRBV7-2 and TRBJ2-3): GAGVSQSPSNKVTEKGKDVELRCDPISGHTALYWYRQSLGQGLEFLIYFQGNSAPDKSGLPSDRFSAERTGGSVSTLTIQRTQQEDSAVYLCASSSGQGAGTDTQYFGPGTRLTVL.

This clone was picked up one time. This sequence joins TRBV5-1 and TRBJ2-5; D is unclear. Germline CDR1 is SGHRS and CDR2 is YFSETQ. The ends were cut back, 4 bases at V and 5 bases at J, with 18 bases in the middle. The CDR3 loop spans 15 amino acids. The CDR3 loop is CASSPAIFIGETQYF. CDR3 nucleotides: TGCGCCAGCAGCCCAGCGATCTTCATCGGGGAGACCCAGTACTTC.

This rearrangement joins TRBV7-9 to TRBJ2-6, with TRBD1 matching 12 bases. Germline trimming cut 5 bases from V and 0 bases from J; bases unmatched to any gene: 5. The V gene's germline CDR1 is SEHNR and CDR2 FQNEAQ (reference sequence). The CDR3 has 18 amino acids. CDR3 protein: CASSTGTGGGSGANVLTF. The CDR3 region has the DNA TGTGCCAGCAGCACCGGGACAGGGGGCGGCTCTGGGGCCAACGTCCTGACTTTC.

The chain employs TRBV18 and TRBJ2-3; TRBD2 agrees at 8 bases. The V segment lost 1 base and the J segment 2 bases; nucleotides outside the gene matches: 5. The CDR3 runs 16 residues. CDR1 KGHSH and CDR2 LQKENI come from the germline V gene. The CDR3 sequence: CASSPRGGRNTDTQYF. In nucleotides, the CDR3 is TGTGCCAGCTCACCACGGGGCGGGAGGAACACAGATACGCAGTATTTT.

This chain's CDR3 is CAIVEAGALHF. The CDR3 region has the DNA TGTGCCATTGTGGAGGCGGGCGCCCTCCACTTT. The gene calls are TRBV2 and TRBJ1-6, with unresolved D. Trimming stripped 10 bases from V and 14 bases from J, with 15 bases between. Germline assignment: CDR1 SNHLY and CDR2 FYNNEI. This CDR3 spans 11 amino acids.

The rearrangement links TRBV29-1 to TRBJ1-2; a weak D match, TRBD1 (5 bases). V shed 4 bases and J shed 4 bases, with 13 bases lying between them. The CDR3 extends over 13 amino acids. The germline V gene has CDR1 SQVTM and CDR2 ANQGSEA. The CDR3 region is CSVALTASYGYTF. For the CDR3, the DNA is TGCAGCGTTGCTCTGACAGCCAGCTATGGCTACACCTTC. Filled out from reference TRBV29-1 and TRBJ1-2, the complete variable domain reads SAVISQKPSRDICQRGTSLTIQCQVDSQVTMMFWYRQQPGQSLTLIATANQGSEATYESGFVIDKFPISRPNLTFSTLTVSNMSPEDSSIYLCSVALTASYGYTFGSGTRLTVV.

V is TRBV7-9 and J is TRBJ1-2; D perhaps matches TRBD1 (5 bases). Germline CDR1 is SEHNR and CDR2 is FQNEAQ (reference sequence). The V end lost 5 bases, the J end lost 5 bases, and 15 bases lay between the germline ends. This CDR3 is built from 14 residues. CDR3 sequence: CASSIGHEIYGYTF. The CDR3 region has the DNA TGTGCCAGCAGCATAGGACACGAGATTTATGGCTACACCTTC.

This clone was detected only once. The CDR3 region is CASSLRSITGETEAFF. The CDR3 coding sequence is TGTGCCAGCAGCCTCCGCAGTATAACAGGGGAGACTGAAGCTTTCTTT. This chain links TRBV7-9 with TRBJ1-1; 7 nucleotides match TRBD1. CDR1 is SEHNR and CDR2 is FQNEAQ in the germline V gene (reference sequence). After removal of 5 bases from V and 5 bases from J, the junction contained 14 bases not matched to a gene. The CDR3 spans 16 residues.

V gene TRBV2 combines with J gene TRBJ1-1; tentative D call: TRBD1 (6 bases). The CDR3 is made up of 17 amino acids. Looked up from germline, CDR1 is SNHLY and CDR2 is FYNNEI. Trimming cost V 2 bases and J 1 base, with 17 bases left between them. The CDR3 loop is CASSEYVWGAQNTEAFF. DNA for the CDR3: TGTGCCAGCAGTGAATACGTATGGGGGGCGCAGAACACTGAAGCTTTCTTT. Full variable domain (missing parts from reference TRBV2 and TRBJ1-1): EPEVTQTPSHQVTQMGQEVILRCVPISNHLYFYWYRQILGQKVEFLVSFYNNEISEKSEIFDDQFSVERPDGSNFTLKIRSTKLEDSAMYFCASSEYVWGAQNTEAFFGQGTRLTVV.

This clone was observed at least ten times. Here the CDR3 reads CASSPGTGGYTMNSPLHF. As DNA, the CDR3 is TGTGCCAGCTCACCCGGGACAGGGGGATATACGATGAATTCACCCCTCCACTTT. V usage is TRBV18 and J usage is TRBJ1-6; TRBD1 agrees at 11 bases. V gave up 3 bases and J gave up 7 bases; unmatched junction bases: 11. The CDR3 is 18 amino acids. Germline CDR1 is KGHSH and CDR2 is LQKENI.

This chain connects TRBV7-9 to TRBJ1-5; D is uncertain. V dropped 1 base and J dropped 6 bases, with 16 bases sitting between them. Germline V gene sequence: CDR1 SEHNR, CDR2 FQNEAQ (reference sequence). The CDR3 loop spans 16 amino acids. The CDR3 sequence: CASSLGGGSLGQPQHF. Written as DNA, the CDR3 is TGTGCCAGCAGCTTAGGAGGAGGGAGTCTCGGTCAGCCCCAGCATTTT.

The chain couples TRBV27 to TRBJ2-3, with D hard to call. The germline gives CDR1 MNHEY, CDR2 SMNVEV (reference sequence). The CDR3 contains 12 residues. Trimming removed 5 bases from V and 4 bases from J, with 7 bases in between. The CDR3 is CASSGIADTQYF. The CDR3 DNA reads as TGTGCCAGCAGTGGGATCGCAGATACGCAGTATTTT.

The genes are TRBV18 and TRBJ1-6; D unclear. The CDR3 runs 14 residues. The germline CDR1 and CDR2 sequences are KGHSH and LQKENI. V was cut by 3 bases and J by 5 bases, with 8 bases left in between. The CDR3 here is CASSPGGNNSPLHF. The DNA for the CDR3 is TGTGCCAGCTCACCGGGAGGAAATAATTCACCCCTCCACTTT.

This chain connects TRBV5-1 to TRBJ2-4; 13 nucleotides match TRBD2. CDR3 length: 18 residues. The germline V gene has CDR1 SGHRS and CDR2 YFSETQ. The J segment lost 1 base and the V segment lost 5 bases, leaving 9 bases of the junction unmatched. This CDR3 is CASSLLAGGPGAKNIQYF. The CDR3 coding sequence is TGCGCCAGCAGTTTACTAGCGGGAGGGCCCGGGGCCAAAAACATTCAGTACTTC.

On this clone itself: This CDR3 is also generated by other DNA sequences in the sample. The chain combines TRBV6-5 with TRBJ1-1; D is uncertain. Deletions cut 2 bases from V and 1 base from J, with 8 bases between. CDR1 and CDR2 from the germline V gene are MNHEY and SVGAGI. The CDR3 spans 14 residues. CDR3 loop: CASSYGGSNTEAFF. The CDR3 DNA follows: TGTGCCAGCAGTTACGGAGGGTCGAACACTGAAGCTTTCTTT.

The genes are TRBV10-3 and TRBJ1-1; D remains unclear. Germline lookup yields CDR1 ENHRY and CDR2 SYGVKD. The V and J ends lost 11 bases and 3 bases respectively, with 13 bases between them. There are 12 residues in the CDR3. CDR3: CAARRDDTEAFF. For the CDR3, the DNA is TGTGCCGCCCGCCGGGATGACACTGAAGCTTTCTTT.

The V call is TRBV6-5, the J call TRBJ2-2; TRBD1 aligns across 8 bases. CDR3 length: 15 residues. The ends lost 7 bases at V and 6 bases at J; junction bases unmatched: 10. From germline, CDR1 is MNHEY and CDR2 SVGAGI. CDR3: CASMRQGTIAGELFF. DNA of the CDR3: TGTGCCAGCATGAGACAGGGGACAATTGCCGGGGAGCTGTTTTTT.